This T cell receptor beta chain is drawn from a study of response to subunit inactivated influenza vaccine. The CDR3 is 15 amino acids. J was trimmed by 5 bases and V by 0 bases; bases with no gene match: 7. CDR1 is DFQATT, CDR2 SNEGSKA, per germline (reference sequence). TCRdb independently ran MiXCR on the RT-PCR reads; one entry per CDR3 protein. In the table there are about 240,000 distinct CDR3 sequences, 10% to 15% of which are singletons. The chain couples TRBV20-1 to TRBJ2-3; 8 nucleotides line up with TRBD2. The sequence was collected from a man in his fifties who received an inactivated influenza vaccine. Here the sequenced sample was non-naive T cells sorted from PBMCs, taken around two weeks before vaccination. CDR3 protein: CSARELTSERDTQYF. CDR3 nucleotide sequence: TGCAGTGCTAGAGAACTGACTAGCGAGAGAGATACGCAGTATTTT.